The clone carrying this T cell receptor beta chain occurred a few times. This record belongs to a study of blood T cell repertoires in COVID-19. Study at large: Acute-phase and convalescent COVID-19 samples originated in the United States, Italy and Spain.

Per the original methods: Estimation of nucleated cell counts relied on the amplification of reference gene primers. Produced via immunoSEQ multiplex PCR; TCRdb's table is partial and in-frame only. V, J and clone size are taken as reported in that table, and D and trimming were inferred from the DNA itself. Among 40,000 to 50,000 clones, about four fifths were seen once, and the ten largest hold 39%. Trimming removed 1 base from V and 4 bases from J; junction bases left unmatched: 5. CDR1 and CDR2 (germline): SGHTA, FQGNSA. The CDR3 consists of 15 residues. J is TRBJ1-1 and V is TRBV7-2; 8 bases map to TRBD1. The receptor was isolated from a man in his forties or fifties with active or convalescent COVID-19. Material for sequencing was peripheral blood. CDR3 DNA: TGTGCCAGCAGCTTAGACCCAGGGGGCTTCACTGAAGCTTTCTTT. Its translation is CASSLDPGGFTEAFF.